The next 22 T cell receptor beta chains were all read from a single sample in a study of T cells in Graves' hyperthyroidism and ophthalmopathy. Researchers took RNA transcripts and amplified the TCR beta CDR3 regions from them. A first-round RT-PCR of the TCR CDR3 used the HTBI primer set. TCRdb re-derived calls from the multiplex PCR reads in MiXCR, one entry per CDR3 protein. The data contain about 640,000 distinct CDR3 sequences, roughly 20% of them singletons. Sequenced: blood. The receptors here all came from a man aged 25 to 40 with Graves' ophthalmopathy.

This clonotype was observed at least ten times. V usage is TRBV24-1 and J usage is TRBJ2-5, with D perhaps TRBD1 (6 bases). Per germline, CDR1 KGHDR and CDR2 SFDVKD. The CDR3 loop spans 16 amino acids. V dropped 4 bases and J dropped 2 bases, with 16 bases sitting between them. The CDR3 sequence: CATSDGPTGSQETQYF. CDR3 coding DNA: TGTGCCACCAGTGACGGACCGACAGGCTCTCAAGAGACCCAGTACTTC.

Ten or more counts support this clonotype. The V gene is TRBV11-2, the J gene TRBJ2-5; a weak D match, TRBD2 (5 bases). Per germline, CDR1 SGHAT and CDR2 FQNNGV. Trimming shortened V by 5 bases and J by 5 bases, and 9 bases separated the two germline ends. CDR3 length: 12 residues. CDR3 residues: CASSGSWETQYF. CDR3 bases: TGTGCCAGCAGCGGGAGTTGGGAGACCCAGTACTTC.

CDR3 DNA: TGTGCCAGCTCACAAGGGACGGAGTACGAGCAGTACTTC. It yields the protein CASSQGTEYEQYF. The chain recombines TRBV18 with TRBJ2-7; either TRBD1 or TRBD2 may fit D (5 bases each). The germline CDR1 and CDR2 sequences are KGHSH and LQKENI. The CDR3 is 13 residues long. The V and J ends lost 4 bases and 4 bases respectively, with 11 bases between them. The complete variable domain, with remaining parts taken from reference TRBV18 and TRBJ2-7, reads NAGVMQNPRHLVRRRGQEARLRCSPMKGHSHVYWYRQLPEEGLKFMVYLQKENIIDESGMPKERFSAEFPKEGPSILRIQQVVRGDSAAYFCASSQGTEYEQYFGPGTRLTVT.

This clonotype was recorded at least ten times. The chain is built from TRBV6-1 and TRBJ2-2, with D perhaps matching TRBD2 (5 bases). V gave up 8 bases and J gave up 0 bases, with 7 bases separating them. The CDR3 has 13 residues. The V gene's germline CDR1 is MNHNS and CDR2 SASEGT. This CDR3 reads CASGRPNTGELFF. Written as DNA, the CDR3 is TGTGCCAGCGGGAGACCGAACACCGGGGAGCTGTTTTTT.

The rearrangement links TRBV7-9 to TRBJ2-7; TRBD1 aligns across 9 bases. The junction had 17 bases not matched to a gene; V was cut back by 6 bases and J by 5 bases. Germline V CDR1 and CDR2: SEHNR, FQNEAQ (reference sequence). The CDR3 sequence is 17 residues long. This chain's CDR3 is CASRSLTVGTGKDEQYF. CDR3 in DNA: TGTGCCAGCAGATCCTTAACCGTGGGGACAGGGAAGGACGAGCAGTACTTC. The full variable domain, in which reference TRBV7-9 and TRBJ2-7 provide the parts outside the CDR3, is DTGVSQNPRHKITKRGQNVTFRCDPISEHNRLYWYRQTLGQGPEFLTYFQNEAQLEKSRLLSDRFSAERPKGSFSTLEIQRTEQGDSAMYLCASRSLTVGTGKDEQYFGPGTRLTVT.

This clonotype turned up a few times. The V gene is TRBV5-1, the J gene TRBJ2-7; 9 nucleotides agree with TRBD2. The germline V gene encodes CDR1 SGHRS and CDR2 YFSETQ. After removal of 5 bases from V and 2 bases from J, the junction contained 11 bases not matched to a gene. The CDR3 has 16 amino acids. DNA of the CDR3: TGCGCCAGCAGTGCGGGGGGGGCTAGCGGAGCCTACGAGCAGTACTTC. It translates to CASSAGGASGAYEQYF.

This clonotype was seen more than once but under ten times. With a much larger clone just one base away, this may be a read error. CDR3 sequence (DNA): TGTGCCAGCAAGGACTCCTACGAGCAGTACTTC. This translates into CASKDSYEQYF. This chain connects TRBV28 to TRBJ2-7; D is unresolved. The germline CDR1 and CDR2 sequences are MDHEN and SYDVKM. V was shortened by 7 bases and J by 0 bases, with 4 bases between the two germline ends. The CDR3 is 11 residues long. The whole variable domain, filled in from reference TRBV28 and TRBJ2-7, reads DVKVTQSSRYLVKRTGEKVFLECVQDMDHENMFWYRQDPGLGLRLIYFSYDVKMKEKGDIPEGYSVSREKKERFSLILESASTNQTSMYLCASKDSYEQYFGPGTRLTVT.

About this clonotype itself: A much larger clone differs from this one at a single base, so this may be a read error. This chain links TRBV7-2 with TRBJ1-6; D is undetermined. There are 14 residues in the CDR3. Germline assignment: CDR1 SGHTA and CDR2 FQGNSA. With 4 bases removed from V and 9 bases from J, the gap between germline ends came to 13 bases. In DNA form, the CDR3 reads TGTGCCAGCAGCTCCGGGGAGGGAGGTTCACCCCTCCACTTT. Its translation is CASSSGEGGSPLHF.

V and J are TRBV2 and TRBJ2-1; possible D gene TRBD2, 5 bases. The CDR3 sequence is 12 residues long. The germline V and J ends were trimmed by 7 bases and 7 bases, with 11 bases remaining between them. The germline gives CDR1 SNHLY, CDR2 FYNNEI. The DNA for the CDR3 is TGTGCCAGCATGGACTCCCCAAATGAGCAGTTCTTC. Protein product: CASMDSPNEQFF.

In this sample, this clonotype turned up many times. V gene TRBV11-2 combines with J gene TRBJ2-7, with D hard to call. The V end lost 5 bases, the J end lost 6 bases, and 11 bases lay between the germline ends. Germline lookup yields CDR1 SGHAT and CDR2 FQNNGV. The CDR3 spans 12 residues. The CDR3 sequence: CASSPEGSEQYF. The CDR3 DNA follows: TGTGCCAGCAGCCCGGAAGGTAGCGAGCAGTACTTC.

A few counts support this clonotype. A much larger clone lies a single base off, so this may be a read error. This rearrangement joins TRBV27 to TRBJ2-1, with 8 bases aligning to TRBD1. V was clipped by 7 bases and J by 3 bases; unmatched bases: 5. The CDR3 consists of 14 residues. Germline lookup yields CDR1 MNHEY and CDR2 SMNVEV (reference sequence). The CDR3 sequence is CASTTGTGYNEQFF. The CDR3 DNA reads TGTGCCAGCACTACCGGGACAGGCTACAATGAGCAGTTCTTC.

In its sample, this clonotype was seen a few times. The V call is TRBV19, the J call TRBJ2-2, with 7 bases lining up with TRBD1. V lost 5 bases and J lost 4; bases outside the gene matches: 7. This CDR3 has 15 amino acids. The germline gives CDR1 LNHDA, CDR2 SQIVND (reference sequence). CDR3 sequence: CASSLMGQSTGELFF. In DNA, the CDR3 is TGTGCCAGTAGTTTAATGGGACAGTCCACCGGGGAGCTGTTTTTT.

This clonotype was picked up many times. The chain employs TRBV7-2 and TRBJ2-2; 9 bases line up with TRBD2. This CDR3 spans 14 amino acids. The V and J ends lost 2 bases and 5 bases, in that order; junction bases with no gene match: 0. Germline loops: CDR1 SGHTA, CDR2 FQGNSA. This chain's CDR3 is CASSLTSGTGELFF. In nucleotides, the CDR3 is TGTGCCAGCAGCTTAACTAGCGGGACCGGGGAGCTGTTTTTT.

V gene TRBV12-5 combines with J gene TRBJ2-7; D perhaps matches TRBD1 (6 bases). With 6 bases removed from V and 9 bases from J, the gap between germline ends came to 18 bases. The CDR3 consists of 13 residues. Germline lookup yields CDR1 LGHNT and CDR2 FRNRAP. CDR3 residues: CASGDNTGMVQYF. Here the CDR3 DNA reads TGTGCTAGTGGCGACAATACAGGGATGGTGCAGTACTTC. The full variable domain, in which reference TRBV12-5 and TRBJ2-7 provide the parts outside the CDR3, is DARVTQTPRHKVTEMGQEVTMRCQPILGHNTVFWYRQTMMQGLELLAYFRNRAPLDDSGMPKDRFSAEMPDATLATLKIQPSEPRDSAVYFCASGDNTGMVQYFGPGTRLTVT.

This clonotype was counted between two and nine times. CDR3 DNA: TGTGCCAGCAGCTTAGCTTTGAGGACAGTGGGGATGGGGACCCAGTACTTC. It specifies CASSLALRTVGMGTQYF. The gene calls are TRBV7-6 and TRBJ2-5; possible D gene TRBD1, 6 bases. The V gene's germline CDR1 is SGHVS and CDR2 FNYEAQ. V was trimmed by 0 bases and J by 7 bases, leaving 21 bases between them. The CDR3 is made up of 17 amino acids.

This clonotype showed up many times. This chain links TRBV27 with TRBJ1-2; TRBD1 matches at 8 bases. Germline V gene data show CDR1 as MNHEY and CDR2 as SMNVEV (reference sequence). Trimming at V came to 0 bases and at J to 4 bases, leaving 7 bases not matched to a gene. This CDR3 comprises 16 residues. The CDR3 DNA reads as TGTGCCAGCAGTTTATCGGGCCAGGGGGCTATCTATGGCTACACCTTC. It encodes CASSLSGQGAIYGYTF.

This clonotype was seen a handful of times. CDR3: CAWSVDAGSLFGYTF. The CDR3 nucleotides are TGTGCCTGGAGTGTGGATGCAGGGAGCTTGTTTGGCTACACCTTC. The gene calls are TRBV30 and TRBJ1-2; TRBD1 is a possible D gene (5 bases). CDR3 length equals 15 residues. Between the trimmed V and J ends, which lost 0 bases and 7 bases, there was a span of 18 bases. In germline, CDR1 is GTSNPN, CDR2 SVGIG (reference sequence).

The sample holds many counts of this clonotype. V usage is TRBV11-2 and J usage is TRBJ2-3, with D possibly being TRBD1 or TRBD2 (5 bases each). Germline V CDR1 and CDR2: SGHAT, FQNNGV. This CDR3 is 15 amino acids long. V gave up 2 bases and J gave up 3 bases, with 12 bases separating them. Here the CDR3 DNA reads TGTGCCAGCAGCTTAATGGGACCTCTGACAGATACGCAGTATTTT. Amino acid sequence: CASSLMGPLTDTQYF.

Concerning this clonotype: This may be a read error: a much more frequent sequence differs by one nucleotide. The CDR3 loop reads CASSLWVYEQYF. In DNA, the CDR3 is TGTGCCAGCAGTTTATGGGTCTACGAGCAGTACTTC. The rearrangement joins TRBV28 to TRBJ2-7; D remains unclear. This CDR3 comprises 12 residues. Germline V gene data show CDR1 as MDHEN and CDR2 as SYDVKM. V lost 0 bases and J lost 3, with 3 bases in between.

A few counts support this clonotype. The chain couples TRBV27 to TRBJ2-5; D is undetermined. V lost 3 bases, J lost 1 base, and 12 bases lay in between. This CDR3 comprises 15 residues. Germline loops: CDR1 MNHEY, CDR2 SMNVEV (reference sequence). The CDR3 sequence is CASSLSGSPQETQYF. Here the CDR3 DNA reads TGTGCCAGCAGTTTGTCCGGATCACCCCAAGAGACCCAGTACTTC.

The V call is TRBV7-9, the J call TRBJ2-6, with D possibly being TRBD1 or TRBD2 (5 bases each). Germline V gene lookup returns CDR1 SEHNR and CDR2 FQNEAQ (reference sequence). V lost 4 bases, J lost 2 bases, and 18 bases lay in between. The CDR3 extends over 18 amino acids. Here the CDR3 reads CASSSPRDPQAGANVLTF. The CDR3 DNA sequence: TGTGCCAGCAGCTCACCCCGGGACCCCCAGGCTGGGGCCAACGTCCTGACTTTC.

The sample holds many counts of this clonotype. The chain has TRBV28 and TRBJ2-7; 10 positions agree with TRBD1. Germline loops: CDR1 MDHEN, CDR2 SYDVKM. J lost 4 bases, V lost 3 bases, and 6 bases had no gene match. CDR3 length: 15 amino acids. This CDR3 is CASSFGGTGEYEQYF. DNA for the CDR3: TGTGCCAGCAGTTTTGGGGGGACAGGGGAATACGAGCAGTACTTC.